The 26 T cell receptor beta chains listed next were all sequenced from one sample in a study of blood T cell repertoires in COVID-19. The method was immunoSEQ multiplex PCR; TCRdb's version includes in-frame clones alone and lacks a portion of them. The table shows over 200,000 clones, with over 80% occurring only once. Material for sequencing was peripheral blood. These receptors all stem from a young man with COVID-19, enrolled during active disease.

This clone was found once. V gene TRBV7-9 combines with J gene TRBJ1-3; 7 bases match TRBD1. Unmatched junction bases numbered 4, after V lost 5 bases and J lost 0 bases. The CDR3 extends over 15 amino acids. Germline values: CDR1 SEHNR, CDR2 FQNEAQ (reference sequence). The CDR3 loop reads CASSRDRDSGNTIYF. The CDR3 nucleotides read TGTGCCAGCAGCCGCGACAGGGACTCTGGAAACACCATATATTTT. The variable domain in full, completed from reference TRBV7-9 and TRBJ1-3, reads DTGVSQNPRHKITKRGQNVTFRCDPISEHNRLYWYRQTLGQGPEFLTYFQNEAQLEKSRLLSDRFSAERPKGSFSTLEIQRTEQGDSAMYLCASSRDRDSGNTIYFGEGSWLTVV.

The rearrangement links TRBV18 to TRBJ1-4, with unresolved D. The V and J ends lost 0 bases and 4 bases respectively, with 12 bases between them. CDR1 and CDR2 from the germline V gene are KGHSH and LQKENI. The length of the CDR3 is 16 residues. CDR3 in amino acids: CASSPPPSFGNEKLFF. The CDR3 region has the DNA TGTGCCAGCTCACCACCGCCTTCCTTCGGTAATGAAAAACTGTTTTTT.

This clone was detected once. The chain carries TRBV28 and TRBJ2-1; D may be TRBD1 (6 bases). Germline values: CDR1 MDHEN, CDR2 SYDVKM. The CDR3 totals 15 residues. Trimming stripped 5 bases from V and 2 bases from J, with 13 bases between. The CDR3 nucleotides read TGTGCCAGCAGTCCCTCCAGGGGCACCTACAATGAGCAGTTCTTC. The encoded protein is CASSPSRGTYNEQFF.

V usage is TRBV6-6 and J usage is TRBJ2-2, with 7 positions matching TRBD1. CDR1 is MNHNY, CDR2 SVGAGI, per germline (reference sequence). J was trimmed by 5 bases and V by 0 bases; bases with no gene match: 6. This CDR3 comprises 16 residues. CDR3 bases: TGTGCCAGCAGTTACTCGTTGCAGGGGGTGACCGGGGAGCTGTTTTTT. It encodes CASSYSLQGVTGELFF.

This clone was seen more than once but under ten times. The chain links TRBV7-2 to TRBJ2-7, with D perhaps matching TRBD1 (6 bases). The length of the CDR3 is 12 residues. Germline V gene data show CDR1 as SGHTA and CDR2 as FQGNSA. Trimming cost V 5 bases and J 8 bases, with 13 bases left between them. The CDR3 loop reads CASSPTGYQQYF. The DNA of the CDR3 is TGTGCCAGCAGCCCAACAGGGTACCAGCAGTACTTC. The whole variable domain, filled in from reference TRBV7-2 and TRBJ2-7, reads GAGVSQSPSNKVTEKGKDVELRCDPISGHTALYWYRQSLGQGLEFLIYFQGNSAPDKSGLPSDRFSAERTGGSVSTLTIQRTQQEDSAVYLCASSPTGYQQYFGPGTRLTVT.

The chain couples TRBV5-1 to TRBJ2-7; the D gene is possibly TRBD2 (5 bases). V was clipped by 6 bases and J by 0 bases, with 13 bases between them. Germline V gene data show CDR1 as SGHRS and CDR2 as YFSETQ. This CDR3 region has 14 residues. Written as DNA, the CDR3 is TGCGCCAGCACCGCGGGTTCTATCTCCTACGAGCAGTACTTC. Its protein product is CASTAGSISYEQYF.

The rearrangement joins TRBV5-5 to TRBJ1-6; 10 bases fit TRBD1. The germline gives CDR1 SGHKS, CDR2 YYEKEE (reference sequence). CDR3 length equals 12 residues. V shed 7 bases and J 9 bases; nucleotides not matched to a gene: 1. CDR3 sequence (DNA): TGTGCCAGCGGGACAGGGGCTTCACCCCTCCACTTT. Amino acid sequence: CASGTGASPLHF.

This clone was seen more than once but under ten times. The chain combines TRBV30 with TRBJ2-1; D is ambiguous. Germline CDR1 is GTSNPN and CDR2 is SVGIG (reference sequence). V gave up 2 bases and J gave up 10 bases, with 12 bases separating them. This CDR3 is built from 12 residues. CDR3 loop: CAWSRSGPEQFF. The DNA of the CDR3 is TGTGCCTGGAGTCGGTCAGGCCCCGAGCAGTTCTTC.

The chain joins TRBV5-1 to TRBJ1-1; the match to TRBD1 covers 7 bases. J gave up 0 bases and V 4 bases, and 6 bases lay outside the gene matches. Germline CDR1 reads SGHRS; CDR2 reads YFSETQ. The CDR3 length is 15 residues. For the CDR3, the DNA is TGCGCCAGCAGCAGACCGGGACAGCTGAACACTGAAGCTTTCTTT. It translates to CASSRPGQLNTEAFF.

The chain carries TRBV7-7 and TRBJ2-1; 10 nucleotides align to TRBD1. V dropped 5 bases and J dropped 0; count of bases not matched to a gene: 13. The CDR3 consists of 19 residues. The germline V gene has CDR1 SSHAT and CDR2 FNYEAQ (reference sequence). The CDR3 protein is CASSVCPADRGSSYNEQFF. DNA of the CDR3: TGTGCCAGCAGCGTATGCCCGGCGGACAGGGGGAGCTCCTACAATGAGCAGTTCTTC.

The J gene is TRBJ2-7, the V gene TRBV5-4; D gene ambiguous. V gave up 4 bases and J gave up 5 bases, with 10 bases separating them. Germline V gene data show CDR1 as SGHNT and CDR2 as YYREEE (reference sequence). CDR3 length: 12 amino acids. The CDR3 region has the DNA TGTGCCAGCAGCCAGACTTCGCACGAGCAGTACTTC. Its protein product is CASSQTSHEQYF.

The CDR3 coding sequence is TGTGCCAGCAGTTTGCTCCTCCGGGACACCGACCAGTACTTC. It yields the protein CASSLLLRDTDQYF. The gene calls are TRBV27 and TRBJ2-7, with a tentative D call TRBD1 (6 bases). This CDR3 contains 14 residues. Trimming took off 3 bases at V and 10 bases at J, with 19 bases between the two ends. Germline V gene sequence: CDR1 MNHEY, CDR2 SMNVEV (reference sequence).

This chain connects TRBV27 to TRBJ2-7, with D possibly TRBD2 on 6 matching bases. This CDR3 spans 15 amino acids. The V and J ends lost 5 bases and 1 base respectively, with 15 bases between them. Per germline, CDR1 MNHEY and CDR2 SMNVEV (reference sequence). CDR3 coding DNA: TGTGCCAGCAGTCCATCCGGGACTGCATCCTACGAGCAGTACTTC. Its translation is CASSPSGTASYEQYF.

V gene TRBV6-5 combines with J gene TRBJ1-2; weak D call: TRBD1 (6 bases). This CDR3 has 14 amino acids. V shed 6 bases and J shed 0 bases, with 11 bases lying between them. The germline V gene encodes CDR1 MNHEY and CDR2 SVGAGI. The CDR3 DNA is TGTGCCAGCAGAAAGGACAGCTCTAACTATGGCTACACCTTC. It specifies CASRKDSSNYGYTF.

This clone was seen once. The genes are TRBV5-1 and TRBJ1-4; 8 bases map to TRBD1. Germline values: CDR1 SGHRS, CDR2 YFSETQ. The trim removed 2 bases at V and 5 bases at J, leaving 5 bases unmatched. This CDR3 is 15 amino acids long. The CDR3 nucleotides are TGCGCCAGCAGCTTTCAGACAGGGGAAAATGAAAAACTGTTTTTT. Amino acids: CASSFQTGENEKLFF.

The rearrangement joins TRBV5-6 to TRBJ1-6, with D tentatively TRBD1 (6 bases). CDR3 length equals 14 residues. CDR1 SGHDT and CDR2 YYEEEE come from the germline V gene. The germline V and J ends were trimmed by 4 bases and 9 bases, with 14 bases remaining between them. The CDR3: CASSAGQRSSPLHF. The CDR3 DNA sequence: TGTGCCAGCAGCGCCGGACAGAGGAGTTCACCCCTCCACTTT.

This chain links TRBV27 with TRBJ2-5, with 11 bases lining up with TRBD2. Germline trimming cut 4 bases from V and 3 bases from J; bases unmatched to any gene: 4. The length of the CDR3 is 15 residues. CDR1 MNHEY and CDR2 SMNVEV come from the germline V gene (reference sequence). CDR3 protein: CASSSMGLAEETQYF. The CDR3 nucleotides read TGTGCCAGCAGTTCAATGGGACTAGCGGAAGAGACCCAGTACTTC.

This chain uses TRBV4-1 with TRBJ2-1; D perhaps matches TRBD1 (7 bases). Germline CDR1 is MGHRA and CDR2 is YSYEKL. The germline V and J ends were trimmed by 4 bases and 7 bases, with 14 bases remaining between them. CDR3 length equals 14 residues. This CDR3 is CASSPTGRSNEQFF. The CDR3 DNA is TGCGCCAGCAGCCCGACAGGGAGGTCGAATGAGCAGTTCTTC.

The chain is built from TRBV29-1 and TRBJ1-6, with D hard to call. V was pared by 5 bases and J by 7 bases, with 9 bases between. The V gene's germline CDR1 is SQVTM and CDR2 ANQGSEA. The CDR3 totals 12 residues. As DNA, the CDR3 is TGCAGCGTTCAAACAAACAATTCACCCCTCCACTTT. Translating gives CSVQTNNSPLHF.

This chain joins TRBV5-6 and TRBJ2-7, with no clear D. Germline V gives CDR1 SGHDT, CDR2 YYEEEE. V was cut by 0 bases and J by 0 bases, with 7 bases left in between. This CDR3 is built from 14 residues. CDR3 protein: CASSLGARSYEQYF. The CDR3, as DNA: TGTGCCAGCAGCTTGGGGGCACGCTCCTACGAGCAGTACTTC.

In DNA, the CDR3 is TGTGCCAGCAGTCCACAGATCAGGGCAAGGGTATACGAGCAGTACTTC. It translates to CASSPQIRARVYEQYF. The rearrangement links TRBV27 to TRBJ2-7; D might be TRBD1 (5 bases). V lost 5 bases and J 4 bases, leaving 21 bases between the germline ends. This CDR3 spans 16 amino acids. From germline, CDR1 is MNHEY and CDR2 SMNVEV (reference sequence).

The chain employs TRBV2 and TRBJ1-5, with 8 bases lining up with TRBD1. Germline CDR1 SNHLY, CDR2 FYNNEI. V lost 7 bases, J lost 4 bases, and 9 bases stayed unmatched. The CDR3 totals 15 residues. CDR3 in DNA: TGTGCCAGCAACTTAGGACAGGGAGCAAATCAGCCCCAGCATTTT. Translating it yields CASNLGQGANQPQHF.

The V gene is TRBV10-3, the J gene TRBJ1-4, with TRBD1 matching 10 bases. Losses at the gene ends were 7 bases for V and 7 bases for J; bases not matched to a gene: 15. Germline V gene sequence: CDR1 ENHRY, CDR2 SYGVKD. This CDR3 comprises 17 residues. The CDR3: CAIIPTGGADEGEKLFF. CDR3 sequence (DNA): TGTGCCATCATTCCGACAGGGGGCGCAGACGAGGGTGAAAAACTGTTTTTT.

The chain is built from TRBV5-1 and TRBJ1-4, with a possible D match to TRBD1 (5 bases). This CDR3 contains 16 residues. Germline lookup yields CDR1 SGHRS and CDR2 YFSETQ. V lost 0 bases to trimming and J lost 2 bases, with 11 bases between them. The CDR3 spells CASSLAEGVTNEKLFF. The CDR3 region has the DNA TGCGCCAGCAGCTTGGCCGAAGGGGTGACTAATGAAAAACTGTTTTTT.

V and J are TRBV5-4 and TRBJ1-2, with TRBD1 as a possible D gene (6 bases). Deletions cut 6 bases from V and 7 bases from J, with 16 bases between. Germline V CDR1 and CDR2: SGHNT, YYREEE (reference sequence). The CDR3 extends over 13 amino acids. The CDR3 DNA follows: TGTGCCAGCAAAGGGTCCTGGGGGCCTGGCTACACCTTC. Its protein product is CASKGSWGPGYTF.

The genes are TRBV6-5 and TRBJ1-2; no clear D. CDR3 length equals 13 residues. Per the germline V gene, CDR1 is MNHEY and CDR2 is SVGAGI. V gave up 7 bases and J gave up 1 base, with 10 bases separating them. CDR3 DNA sequence: TGTGCCAGCAAGATGACACATAACTATGGCTACACCTTC. Its translation is CASKMTHNYGYTF.